The clone carrying this T cell receptor beta chain turned up a few times. The antigen is unknown. This sample stems from a study of PD-1 blockade in mismatch repair-deficient tumors. Study results and caveats: Tumor-resident clones, often absent from pretreatment blood, expanded after pembrolizumab and then contracted.

Sequencing used immunoSEQ multiplex PCR; TCRdb keeps in-frame clones, though not all of them. The sample records tens of thousands of clones, approximately 84% being singletons. Every patient had mismatch repair deficiency by PCR or immunohistochemistry. Three pembrolizumab responders had their TCRs sequenced. V lost 2 bases and J 1 base, leaving 13 bases between the germline ends. CDR1 and CDR2 (germline): GTSNPN, SVGIG (reference sequence). CDR3 size: 15 residues. The rearrangement joins TRBV30 to TRBJ2-3, with D perhaps TRBD2 (5 bases). The sample in question was peripheral blood, obtained less than 21 weeks after starting pembrolizumab. This receptor was taken from an adult with mismatch repair-deficient cancer. CDR3 sequence: CAWSTAGWGTDTQYF. The CDR3 DNA reads as TGTGCCTGGAGTACGGCGGGCTGGGGCACAGATACGCAGTATTTT. The variable domain in full, with the rest retrieved from reference TRBV30 and TRBJ2-3, is SQTIHQWPATLVQPVGSPLSLECTVEGTSNPNLYWYRQAAGRGLQLLFYSVGIGQISSEVPQNLSASRPQDRQFILSSKKLLLSDSGFYLCAWSTAGWGTDTQYFGPGTRLTVL.